The 32 T cell receptor beta chains presented below share a single source sample, sequenced in a study of T-cell reconstitution after alpha-beta-depleted transplantation in children. Unique molecular identifiers were built into the TCRbeta library. Via MiXCR, TCRdb re-called the PCR reads, giving one row per CDR3 protein. Among about 490,000 distinct CDR3 sequences listed, roughly 10% were seen once. The sample was PBMCs, taken before TCRalphabeta/CD19-depleted stem cell transplant. The origin of the receptors is a child under 10 years old with inherited bone marrow failure, due to receive a stem cell transplant.

V is TRBV5-1 and J is TRBJ1-4; tentative D call: TRBD1 (5 bases). The V end lost 4 bases, the J end lost 8 bases, and 27 bases lay between the germline ends. The CDR3 runs to 18 residues. CDR1 is SGHRS and CDR2 is YFSETQ in the germline V gene. Written as DNA, the CDR3 is TGCGCCAGCAGCCTCCTCCCCGTTGGGGACTCGGGAAGCGAAAAACTGTTTTTT. This encodes CASSLLPVGDSGSEKLFF.

This clonotype was seen many times. The rearrangement uses TRBV13 and TRBJ2-7; tentative D call: TRBD2 (5 bases). CDR1 PRHDT and CDR2 FYEKMQ come from the germline V gene (reference sequence). This CDR3 has 13 residues. Trimming pared 5 bases from V and 0 bases from J, leaving 8 bases between. The CDR3 spells CASSARASYEQYF. The CDR3 bases are TGTGCCAGCAGCGCGCGGGCCTCCTACGAGCAGTACTTC.

The sample holds a few counts of this clonotype. This chain uses TRBV6-2 or TRBV6-3 with TRBJ2-1; a possible D gene is TRBD1 (6 bases). The CDR3 sequence is 15 residues long. The germline V and J ends were trimmed by 7 bases and 3 bases, with 16 bases remaining between them. Germline CDR1 reads MNHEY; CDR2 reads SVGEGT. CDR3 loop: CASTLTGSVYNEQFF. The DNA for the CDR3 is TGTGCCAGCACTTTAACAGGGAGTGTCTACAATGAGCAGTTCTTC.

The table lists this clonotype with many counts. V and J are TRBV29-1 and TRBJ2-7; TRBD1 might be the D (6 bases). Trimming pared 7 bases from V and 2 bases from J, leaving 12 bases between. This CDR3 has 12 residues. Germline V lookup: CDR1 SQVTM, CDR2 ANQGSEA. The DNA of the CDR3 is TGCAGCGCCCGGGACATGACCTACGAGCAGTACTTC. It yields the protein CSARDMTYEQYF.

This chain connects TRBV30 to TRBJ2-1, with D unresolved. Trimming pared 5 bases from V and 1 base from J, leaving 6 bases between. CDR3 length: 12 residues. CDR1 is GTSNPN, CDR2 SVGIG, per germline (reference sequence). CDR3 bases: TGTGCCTGGGGGCAGTCCTACAATGAGCAGTTCTTC. Its translation: CAWGQSYNEQFF.

This clonotype was observed at least ten times. The chain employs TRBV20-1 and TRBJ2-3; 12 bases fit TRBD2. The germline CDR1 and CDR2 sequences are DFQATT and SNEGSKA (reference sequence). The CDR3 is 16 amino acids. V lost 3 bases and J lost 5; bases outside the gene matches: 9. The DNA for the CDR3 is TGCAGTGCTAGCCCCCTGACTAGCGGGAGAGGAGATACGCAGTATTTT. It is translated as CSASPLTSGRGDTQYF.

The chain recombines TRBV6-1 with TRBJ2-3; D not resolved. The CDR3 totals 12 residues. CDR1 is MNHNS, CDR2 SASEGT, per germline. V was pared by 6 bases and J by 5 bases, with 9 bases between. As DNA, the CDR3 is TGTGCCAGCAGCCCCAACAAAGATACGCAGTATTTT. This gives the protein CASSPNKDTQYF.

This clonotype showed up just a few times. V gene TRBV20-1 combines with J gene TRBJ2-5; D unresolved. Germline assignment: CDR1 DFQATT and CDR2 SNEGSKA (reference sequence). The V end lost 0 bases, the J end lost 5 bases, and 13 bases lay between the germline ends. The CDR3 length is 14 residues. This CDR3 is CSARDRRAGETQYF. DNA for the CDR3: TGCAGTGCTAGAGATCGACGGGCCGGCGAGACCCAGTACTTC.

This chain connects TRBV20-1 to TRBJ2-7, with TRBD2 matching over 10 bases. The germline V gene encodes CDR1 DFQATT and CDR2 SNEGSKA (reference sequence). There are 17 residues in the CDR3. The J segment lost 4 bases and the V segment lost 3 bases, leaving 15 bases of the junction unmatched. The CDR3 loop is CSASWPFVAGGMYEQYF. The CDR3 nucleotides are TGCAGTGCTAGCTGGCCTTTTGTAGCGGGAGGTATGTACGAGCAGTACTTC.

V usage is TRBV19 and J usage is TRBJ1-3, with D uncertain. CDR1 and CDR2 (germline): LNHDA, SQIVND (reference sequence). This CDR3 spans 13 amino acids. V dropped 10 bases and J dropped 0 bases, with 10 bases sitting between them. Here the CDR3 DNA reads TGTGCCACCGGGCAAGGCTCTGGAAACACCATATATTTT. Its translation is CATGQGSGNTIYF.

This clonotype was observed at least ten times. The chain combines TRBV3-1 with TRBJ1-3; TRBD1 matches 9 bases. CDR1 LGHDT and CDR2 YNNKEL come from the germline V gene (reference sequence). The V gene end was trimmed by 5 bases and the J gene end by 0 bases; junction bases not matched to a gene: 14. The length of the CDR3 is 19 residues. The CDR3 sequence: CASSLFPGRTGDSGNTIYF. The CDR3 nucleotides are TGTGCCAGCAGCTTATTCCCCGGGCGGACAGGGGACTCTGGAAACACCATATATTTT. The whole variable domain, filled in from reference TRBV3-1 and TRBJ1-3, reads DTAVSQTPKYLVTQMGNDKSIKCEQNLGHDTMYWYKQDSKKFLKIMFSYNNKELIINETVPNRFSPKSPDKAHLNLHINSLELGDSAVYFCASSLFPGRTGDSGNTIYFGEGSWLTVV.

This clonotype was seen ten or more times. This sequence joins TRBV6-1 and TRBJ2-7; 8 positions match TRBD1. CDR3 size: 20 residues. Germline assignment: CDR1 MNHNS and CDR2 SASEGT. The V segment lost 0 bases and the J segment 0 bases; nucleotides outside the gene matches: 16. The DNA of the CDR3 is TGTGCCAGCAGTGAAGCGGTCAATAAAAGGACAGGGCACTCCTCCTACGAGCAGTACTTC. Its translation: CASSEAVNKRTGHSSYEQYF.

The chain has TRBV29-1 and TRBJ2-7, with 12 bases aligning to TRBD2. The CDR3 consists of 15 residues. From germline, CDR1 is SQVTM and CDR2 ANQGSEA. J lost 4 bases, V lost 4 bases, and 8 bases had no gene match. The CDR3 is CSVAPGLAGGYEQYF. CDR3 bases: TGCAGCGTTGCCCCGGGTCTAGCGGGAGGGTACGAGCAGTACTTC.

This clonotype was seen at least ten times. An end of the junction does not agree with germline; a read error may underlie this. The genes are TRBV7-8 and TRBJ1-1, with D possibly TRBD1 on 5 matching bases. The CDR3 extends over 12 amino acids. Germline CDR1 SGHVS, CDR2 FQNEAQ. The CDR3 loop reads CASSPGTSEAFF. Written as DNA, the CDR3 is TGTGCCAGCAGCCCCGGGACCTCTGAGGCTTTCTTT.

The table lists this clonotype with many counts. CDR3 amino acids: CASSPELVDTQYF. The CDR3 nucleotides are TGTGCCAGCAGTCCCGAATTAGTAGATACGCAGTATTTT. This rearrangement joins TRBV12-3 or TRBV12-4 to TRBJ2-3; D not certain. This CDR3 is 13 amino acids long. The V end lost 5 bases, the J end lost 5 bases, and 11 bases lay between the germline ends.

In this sample, this clonotype turned up many times. The chain combines TRBV12-3 or TRBV12-4 with TRBJ2-7; maybe TRBD2 (6 bases). V lost 6 bases and J lost 3, with 12 bases in between. The length of the CDR3 is 13 residues. The CDR3 loop is CASRSSDYYEQYF. The CDR3 region has the DNA TGTGCCAGCAGGTCTAGCGATTACTACGAGCAGTACTTC.

Many counts were recorded for this clonotype. The chain uses TRBV29-1 and TRBJ1-1; 7 bases align to TRBD1. The CDR3 contains 14 residues. Germline V gene data show CDR1 as SQVTM and CDR2 as ANQGSEA. Unmatched junction bases numbered 9, after V lost 4 bases and J lost 4 bases. This CDR3 reads CSVGRGGAGTEAFF. The CDR3 coding sequence is TGCAGCGTTGGTCGAGGGGGCGCAGGCACTGAAGCTTTCTTT.

A few counts support this clonotype. The J gene is TRBJ2-5, the V gene TRBV28, with D perhaps matching TRBD2 (5 bases). Deletions cut 6 bases from V and 7 bases from J, with 18 bases between. Germline V lookup: CDR1 MDHEN, CDR2 SYDVKM. The CDR3 runs 14 residues. The CDR3, as DNA: TGTGCCAGCAGCCGCGAACTAGAGTTCGGGACCCAGTACTTC. Its protein is CASSRELEFGTQYF. Looking up the rest from reference TRBV28 and TRBJ2-5 gives the full variable domain: DVKVTQSSRYLVKRTGEKVFLECVQDMDHENMFWYRQDPGLGLRLIYFSYDVKMKEKGDIPEGYSVSREKKERFSLILESASTNQTSMYLCASSRELEFGTQYFGPGTRLLVL.

This clonotype was seen ten or more times. The chain carries TRBV20-1 and TRBJ2-1; maybe TRBD2 (5 bases). CDR1 and CDR2 from the germline V gene are DFQATT and SNEGSKA (reference sequence). There are 12 residues in the CDR3. V was clipped by 2 bases and J by 15 bases, with 17 bases between them. CDR3 nucleotide sequence: TGCAGTGCTAGATTTAGGGTCCCTGGAGGGTTCTTC. This sequence encodes CSARFRVPGGFF.

This clonotype was found many times. The chain employs TRBV27 and TRBJ2-7; the D is unclear. The V and J ends lost 6 bases and 0 bases respectively, with 9 bases between them. The CDR3 is 13 residues long. The germline CDR1 and CDR2 sequences are MNHEY and SMNVEV (reference sequence). DNA for the CDR3: TGTGCCAGCAGCACGTTATTCTCCTACGAGCAGTACTTC. Translated, it gives CASSTLFSYEQYF.

This clonotype was counted many times. The chain links TRBV9 to TRBJ2-3; no clear D. V was pared by 2 bases and J by 6 bases, with 10 bases between. The CDR3 spans 13 residues. The V gene's germline CDR1 is SGDLS and CDR2 YYNGEE. The CDR3 region is CASSVLVRDTQYF. CDR3 bases: TGTGCCAGCAGCGTTCTAGTCAGGGATACGCAGTATTTT. The full variable domain, with the rest looked up from reference TRBV9 and TRBJ2-3, is DSGVTQTPKHLITATGQRVTLRCSPRSGDLSVYWYQQSLDQGLQFLIQYYNGEERAKGNILERFSAQQFPDLHSELNLSSLELGDSALYFCASSVLVRDTQYFGPGTRLTVL.

For this clonotype: Being one base from a much bigger clone, this may be a read error. This chain connects TRBV24-1 to TRBJ2-5, with 9 bases lining up with TRBD1. The CDR3 contains 16 residues. The V gene's germline CDR1 is KGHDR and CDR2 SFDVKD. V lost 3 bases and J lost 5; bases outside the gene matches: 9. The CDR3 reads CATSDNDETGGETQYF. CDR3 coding DNA: TGTGCCACCAGTGATAACGACGAGACAGGGGGGGAGACCCAGTACTTC.

This clonotype has ten or more counts. The chain uses TRBV4-3 and TRBJ1-1; a possible D gene is TRBD1 (6 bases). The germline V and J ends were trimmed by 0 bases and 5 bases, with 16 bases remaining between them. Germline CDR1 is LGHNA and CDR2 is YSLEER. The CDR3 loop spans 16 amino acids. The chain's CDR3 is CASSQDQGRGGTEAFF. In nucleotides, the CDR3 is TGCGCCAGCAGCCAAGATCAGGGGCGGGGCGGTACTGAAGCTTTCTTT.

This clonotype was seen ten or more times. This rearrangement joins TRBV5-1 to TRBJ2-6, with D possibly being TRBD1 (5 bases). V lost 4 bases and J 1 base, leaving 12 bases between the germline ends. Germline CDR1 SGHRS, CDR2 YFSETQ. The CDR3 contains 16 residues. The CDR3 is CASSPPAGSGANVLTF. DNA of the CDR3: TGCGCCAGCAGCCCGCCAGCAGGGTCTGGGGCCAACGTCCTGACTTTC.

This clonotype occurred many times. The chain uses TRBV29-1 and TRBJ1-1, with 7 bases identical to TRBD1. CDR1 and CDR2 (germline): SQVTM, ANQGSEA. V lost 3 bases and J lost 4; bases outside the gene matches: 11. The CDR3 consists of 15 residues. CDR3 sequence (DNA): TGCAGCGTTGAGATCAGCAGGGGGATTATCACTGAAGCTTTCTTT. This codes for CSVEISRGIITEAFF.

This clonotype was observed a handful of times. This chain links TRBV7-2 with TRBJ2-7, with D perhaps matching TRBD1 (6 bases). V was trimmed by 1 base and J by 5 bases, leaving 15 bases between them. The CDR3 sequence is 15 residues long. The germline V gene encodes CDR1 SGHTA and CDR2 FQGNSA. The CDR3 is CASSLDWGQAHEQYF. The CDR3 bases are TGTGCCAGCAGCTTAGACTGGGGGCAGGCTCACGAGCAGTACTTC.

The rearrangement links TRBV6-2 or TRBV6-3 to TRBJ2-7; no definite D call. The CDR3 has 15 amino acids. Germline V gene lookup returns CDR1 MNHEY and CDR2 SVGEGT. Trimming cost V 2 bases and J 0 bases, with 11 bases left between them. CDR3 in DNA: TGTGCCAGCAGTTACGCCCGACTGGTCTCCTACGAGCAGTACTTC. Amino acids: CASSYARLVSYEQYF.

The J gene is TRBJ2-1, the V gene TRBV19, with TRBD2 matching over 10 bases. This CDR3 comprises 17 residues. Germline V lookup: CDR1 LNHDA, CDR2 SQIVND (reference sequence). The J segment lost 6 bases and the V segment lost 4 bases, leaving 12 bases of the junction unmatched. CDR3 coding DNA: TGTGCCAGTAGTAAATTAGCGGGAGGTCAACTCCTCAATGAGCAGTTCTTC. Translating it yields CASSKLAGGQLLNEQFF.

V and J are TRBV5-1 and TRBJ2-5, with D maybe TRBD2 (6 bases). Germline values: CDR1 SGHRS, CDR2 YFSETQ. Trimming removed 4 bases at V and 2 bases at J, with 21 bases between. The CDR3 contains 17 residues. The CDR3 nucleotides are TGCGCCAGCAGCCCCCGTGGCGGGATTGTCGGGCAAGAGACCCAGTACTTC. Translated: CASSPRGGIVGQETQYF.

This clonotype was seen at least ten times. This CDR3 reads CAISVRAYNEQFF. As DNA, the CDR3 is TGTGCCATCAGCGTACGAGCCTACAATGAGCAGTTCTTC. This rearrangement joins TRBV10-3 to TRBJ2-1; D is ambiguous. This CDR3 spans 13 amino acids. The V end was cut by 6 bases, the J end by 2 bases, with 8 bases between. The V gene's germline CDR1 is ENHRY and CDR2 SYGVKD.

This clonotype showed up many times. The gene calls are TRBV6-2 or TRBV6-3 and TRBJ2-3; possibly TRBD1 for D (6 bases). The CDR3 totals 18 residues. Germline CDR1 MNHEY, CDR2 SVGEGT. The V end lost 0 bases, the J end lost 1 base, and 17 bases lay between the germline ends. CDR3 protein: CASSYSADVDSRTDTQYF. Here the CDR3 DNA reads TGTGCCAGCAGTTACTCGGCCGATGTGGACAGCCGCACAGATACGCAGTATTTT.

This clonotype has ten or more counts. The rearrangement joins TRBV9 to TRBJ1-2, with 7 bases identical to TRBD1. J lost 3 bases, V lost 4 bases, and 12 bases had no gene match. Germline loops: CDR1 SGDLS, CDR2 YYNGEE. This CDR3 region has 16 residues. As DNA, the CDR3 is TGTGCCAGCAGCCTCCGGGCCGACAGGGTTGACTATGGCTACACCTTC. It yields the protein CASSLRADRVDYGYTF.